The clone carrying this T cell receptor beta chain appeared a single time. The data stem from a study of T cell changes during pregnancy in multiple sclerosis. The CDR3 has 12 residues. Germline lookup yields CDR1 LGHNT and CDR2 FRNRAP. Trimming took 9 bases from V and 6 from J, leaving 13 bases between them. Method: immunoSEQ multiplex PCR; TCRdb's copy keeps in-frame clones and lacks some. The table lists some 35,000 clones, approximately 89% of them singletons. This sample comprised CD4+ T cells from peripheral blood mononuclear cells, obtained after pregnancy. The gene calls are TRBV12-5 and TRBJ2-3; D perhaps matches TRBD1 (6 bases). This TCR was sampled from a female donor in good health, enrolled as a control in a pregnancy study. CDR3 sequence reads: CASQGPRDTQYF. In DNA form, the CDR3 reads TGTGCTAGCCAGGGGCCTCGGGATACGCAGTATTTT.